The table lists the clone carrying this T cell receptor (beta chain) with a count of one. This entry is derived from a study of blood T cell repertoires in COVID-19. Study context: COVID-19 samples from acute and convalescent phases originated in the United States, Italy and Spain. From T cells, B-cell-depleted T cells, or PBMCs came the material, which was cDNA or gDNA.

Trimming removed 2 bases at V and 2 bases at J, with 8 bases between. CDR3 length: 14 residues. The V gene's germline CDR1 is SNHLY and CDR2 FYNNEI. Original processing notes: Estimated nucleated cell counts came from reference gene primer amplification. Sequenced by immunoSEQ multiplex PCR; TCRdb stores in-frame clones only, minus some. Clonal size and the V and J genes are those of that table, whereas D and trimming came from the DNA. Here the sample spans some 150,000 clones, roughly 84% being singletons. This TCR was sampled from a woman between 50 and 59 years old who had been exposed to COVID-19. Input material: PBMCs or T cells enriched from blood (not recorded which). This chain joins TRBV2 and TRBJ2-3, with D possibly TRBD1 on 5 matching bases. The CDR3 DNA is TGTGCCAGCAGTGAATGGGGCTCCACAGATACGCAGTATTTT. Translating it yields CASSEWGSTDTQYF.